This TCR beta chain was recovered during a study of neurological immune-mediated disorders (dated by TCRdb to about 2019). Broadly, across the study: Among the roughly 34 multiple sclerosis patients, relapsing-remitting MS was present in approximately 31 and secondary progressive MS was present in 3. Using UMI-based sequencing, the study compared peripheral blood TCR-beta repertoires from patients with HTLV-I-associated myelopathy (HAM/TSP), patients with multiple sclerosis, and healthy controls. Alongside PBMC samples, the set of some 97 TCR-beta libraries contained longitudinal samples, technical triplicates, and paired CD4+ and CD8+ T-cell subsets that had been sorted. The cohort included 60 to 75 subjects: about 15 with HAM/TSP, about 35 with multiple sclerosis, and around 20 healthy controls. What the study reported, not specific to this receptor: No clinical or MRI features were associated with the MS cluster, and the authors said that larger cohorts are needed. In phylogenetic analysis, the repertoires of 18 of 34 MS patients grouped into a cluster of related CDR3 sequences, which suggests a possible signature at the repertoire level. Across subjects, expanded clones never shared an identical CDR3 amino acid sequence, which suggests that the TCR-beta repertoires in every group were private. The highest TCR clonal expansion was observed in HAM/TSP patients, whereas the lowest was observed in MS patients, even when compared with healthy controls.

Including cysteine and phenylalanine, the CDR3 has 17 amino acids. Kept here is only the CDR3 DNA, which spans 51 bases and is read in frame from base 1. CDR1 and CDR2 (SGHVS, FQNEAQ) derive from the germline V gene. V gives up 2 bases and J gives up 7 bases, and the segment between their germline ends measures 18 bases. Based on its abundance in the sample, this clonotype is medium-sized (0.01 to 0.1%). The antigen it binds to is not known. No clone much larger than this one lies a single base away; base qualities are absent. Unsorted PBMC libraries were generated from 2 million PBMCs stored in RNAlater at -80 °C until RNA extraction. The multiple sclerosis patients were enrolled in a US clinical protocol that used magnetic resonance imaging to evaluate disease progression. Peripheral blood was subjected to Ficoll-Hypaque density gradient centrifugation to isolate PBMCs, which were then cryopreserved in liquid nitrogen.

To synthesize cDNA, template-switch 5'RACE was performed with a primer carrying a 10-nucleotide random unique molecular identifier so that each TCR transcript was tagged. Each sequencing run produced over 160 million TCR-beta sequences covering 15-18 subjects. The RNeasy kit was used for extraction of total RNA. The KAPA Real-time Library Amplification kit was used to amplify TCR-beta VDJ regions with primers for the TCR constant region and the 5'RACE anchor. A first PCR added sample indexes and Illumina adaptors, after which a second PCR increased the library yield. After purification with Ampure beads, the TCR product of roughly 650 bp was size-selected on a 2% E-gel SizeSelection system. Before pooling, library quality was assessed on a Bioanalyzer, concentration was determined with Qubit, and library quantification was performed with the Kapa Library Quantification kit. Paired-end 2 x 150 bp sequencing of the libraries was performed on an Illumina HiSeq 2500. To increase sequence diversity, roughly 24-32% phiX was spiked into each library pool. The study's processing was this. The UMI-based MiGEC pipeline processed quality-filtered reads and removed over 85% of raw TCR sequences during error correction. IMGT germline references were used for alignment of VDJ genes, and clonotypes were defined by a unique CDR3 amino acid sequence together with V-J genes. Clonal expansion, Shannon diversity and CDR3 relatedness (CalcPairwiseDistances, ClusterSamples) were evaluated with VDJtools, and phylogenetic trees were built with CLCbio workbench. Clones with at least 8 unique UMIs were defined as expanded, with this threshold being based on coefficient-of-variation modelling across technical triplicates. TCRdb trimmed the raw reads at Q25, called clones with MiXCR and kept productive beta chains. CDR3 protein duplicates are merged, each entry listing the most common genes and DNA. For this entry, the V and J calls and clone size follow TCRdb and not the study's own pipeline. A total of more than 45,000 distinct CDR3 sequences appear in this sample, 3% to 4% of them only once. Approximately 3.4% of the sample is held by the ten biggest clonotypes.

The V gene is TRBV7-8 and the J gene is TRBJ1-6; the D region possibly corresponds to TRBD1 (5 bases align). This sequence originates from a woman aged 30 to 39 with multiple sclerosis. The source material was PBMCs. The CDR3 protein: CASSLRRGGMTNSPLHF. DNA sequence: TGTGCCAGCAGCTTAAGGCGGGGGGGAATGACGAATTCACCCCTCCACTTT. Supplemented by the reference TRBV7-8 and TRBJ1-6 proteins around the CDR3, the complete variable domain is GAGVSQSPRYKVAKRGQDVALRCDPISGHVSLFWYQQALGQGPEFLTYFQNEAQLDKSGLPSDRFFAERPEGSVSTLKIQRTQQEDSAVYLCASSLRRGGMTNSPLHFGNGTRLTVT.